This record concerns one TCR beta chain sequence. The antigen is unknown. Donors consisted of healthy bone marrow donors. These data belong to a study of cytomegalovirus exposure and HLA in healthy donors. Across the whole study: Researchers previously reported finding fewer than 140 million unique TCR beta sequences from 170 million or so T cells. General study points: In a later analysis, a genetic analysis reported fewer productive-TCR N-insertions in an Asian-associated ancestry cluster than the cohort average. The study designated 150 to 200 TCR beta chains cytomegalovirus-associated.

Both 60 Vbeta primers and 13 Jbeta primers went into the PCR. Assay: immunoSEQ multiplex PCR; the TCRdb copy retains only in-frame clones and omits some. Here the sample spans 60,000 to 70,000 clones, around 68% being singletons. CDR3 size: 14 residues. Germline V gene sequence: CDR1 SGDLS, CDR2 YYNGEE. Trimming removed 6 bases from V and 6 bases from J; junction bases left unmatched: 7. The clonotype originates from a woman aged 25-40 years in good health and CMV-seronegative. Sequencing was carried out using PBMCs. The chain carries TRBV9 and TRBJ2-1; the match to TRBD1 covers 9 bases. The CDR3 reads CASNRDRASNEQFF. In DNA form, the CDR3 reads TGTGCCAGCAACCGGGACAGGGCGTCCAATGAGCAGTTCTTC.